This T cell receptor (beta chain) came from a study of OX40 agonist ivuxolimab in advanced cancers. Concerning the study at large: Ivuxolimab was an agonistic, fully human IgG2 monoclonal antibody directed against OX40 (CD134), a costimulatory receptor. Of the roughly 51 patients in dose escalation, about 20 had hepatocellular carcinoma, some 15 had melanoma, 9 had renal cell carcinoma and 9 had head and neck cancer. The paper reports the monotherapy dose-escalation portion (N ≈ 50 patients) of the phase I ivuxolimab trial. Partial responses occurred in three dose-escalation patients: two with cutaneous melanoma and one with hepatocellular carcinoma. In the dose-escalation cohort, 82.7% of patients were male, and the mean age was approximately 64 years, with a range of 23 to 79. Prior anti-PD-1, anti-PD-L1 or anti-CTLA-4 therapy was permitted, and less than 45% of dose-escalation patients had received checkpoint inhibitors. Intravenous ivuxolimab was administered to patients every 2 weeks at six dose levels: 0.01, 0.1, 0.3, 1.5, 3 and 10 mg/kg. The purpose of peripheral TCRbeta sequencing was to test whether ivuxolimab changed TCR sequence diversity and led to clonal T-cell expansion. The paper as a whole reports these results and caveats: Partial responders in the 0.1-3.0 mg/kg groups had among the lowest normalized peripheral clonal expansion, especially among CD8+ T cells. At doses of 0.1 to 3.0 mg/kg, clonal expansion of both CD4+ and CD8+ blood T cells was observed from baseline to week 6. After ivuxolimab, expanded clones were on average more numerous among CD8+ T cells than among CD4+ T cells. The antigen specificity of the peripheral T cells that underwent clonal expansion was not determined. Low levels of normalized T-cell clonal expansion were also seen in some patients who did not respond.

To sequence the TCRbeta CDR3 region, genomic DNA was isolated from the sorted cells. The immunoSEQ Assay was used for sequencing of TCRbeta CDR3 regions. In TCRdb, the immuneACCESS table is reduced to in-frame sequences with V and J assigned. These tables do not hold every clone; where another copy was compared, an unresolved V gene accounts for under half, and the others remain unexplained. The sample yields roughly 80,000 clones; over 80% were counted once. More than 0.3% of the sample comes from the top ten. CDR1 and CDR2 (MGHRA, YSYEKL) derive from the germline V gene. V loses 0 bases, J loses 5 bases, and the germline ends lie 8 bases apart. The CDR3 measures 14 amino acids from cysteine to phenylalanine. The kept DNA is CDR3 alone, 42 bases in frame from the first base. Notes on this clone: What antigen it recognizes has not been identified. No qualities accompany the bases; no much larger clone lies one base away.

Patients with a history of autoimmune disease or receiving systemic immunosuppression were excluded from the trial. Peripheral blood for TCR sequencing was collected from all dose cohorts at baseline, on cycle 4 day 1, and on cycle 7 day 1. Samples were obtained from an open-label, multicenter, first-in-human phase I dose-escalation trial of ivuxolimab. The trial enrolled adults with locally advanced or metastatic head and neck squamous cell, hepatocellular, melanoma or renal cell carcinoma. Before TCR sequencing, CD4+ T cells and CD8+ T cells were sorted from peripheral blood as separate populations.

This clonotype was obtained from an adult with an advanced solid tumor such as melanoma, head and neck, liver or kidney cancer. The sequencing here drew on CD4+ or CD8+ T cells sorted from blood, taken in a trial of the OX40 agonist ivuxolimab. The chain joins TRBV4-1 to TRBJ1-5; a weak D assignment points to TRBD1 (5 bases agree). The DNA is TGCGCCAGCAGCCAAGACGTCAGGGATCAGCCCCAGCATTTT. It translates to CASSQDVRDQPQHF.